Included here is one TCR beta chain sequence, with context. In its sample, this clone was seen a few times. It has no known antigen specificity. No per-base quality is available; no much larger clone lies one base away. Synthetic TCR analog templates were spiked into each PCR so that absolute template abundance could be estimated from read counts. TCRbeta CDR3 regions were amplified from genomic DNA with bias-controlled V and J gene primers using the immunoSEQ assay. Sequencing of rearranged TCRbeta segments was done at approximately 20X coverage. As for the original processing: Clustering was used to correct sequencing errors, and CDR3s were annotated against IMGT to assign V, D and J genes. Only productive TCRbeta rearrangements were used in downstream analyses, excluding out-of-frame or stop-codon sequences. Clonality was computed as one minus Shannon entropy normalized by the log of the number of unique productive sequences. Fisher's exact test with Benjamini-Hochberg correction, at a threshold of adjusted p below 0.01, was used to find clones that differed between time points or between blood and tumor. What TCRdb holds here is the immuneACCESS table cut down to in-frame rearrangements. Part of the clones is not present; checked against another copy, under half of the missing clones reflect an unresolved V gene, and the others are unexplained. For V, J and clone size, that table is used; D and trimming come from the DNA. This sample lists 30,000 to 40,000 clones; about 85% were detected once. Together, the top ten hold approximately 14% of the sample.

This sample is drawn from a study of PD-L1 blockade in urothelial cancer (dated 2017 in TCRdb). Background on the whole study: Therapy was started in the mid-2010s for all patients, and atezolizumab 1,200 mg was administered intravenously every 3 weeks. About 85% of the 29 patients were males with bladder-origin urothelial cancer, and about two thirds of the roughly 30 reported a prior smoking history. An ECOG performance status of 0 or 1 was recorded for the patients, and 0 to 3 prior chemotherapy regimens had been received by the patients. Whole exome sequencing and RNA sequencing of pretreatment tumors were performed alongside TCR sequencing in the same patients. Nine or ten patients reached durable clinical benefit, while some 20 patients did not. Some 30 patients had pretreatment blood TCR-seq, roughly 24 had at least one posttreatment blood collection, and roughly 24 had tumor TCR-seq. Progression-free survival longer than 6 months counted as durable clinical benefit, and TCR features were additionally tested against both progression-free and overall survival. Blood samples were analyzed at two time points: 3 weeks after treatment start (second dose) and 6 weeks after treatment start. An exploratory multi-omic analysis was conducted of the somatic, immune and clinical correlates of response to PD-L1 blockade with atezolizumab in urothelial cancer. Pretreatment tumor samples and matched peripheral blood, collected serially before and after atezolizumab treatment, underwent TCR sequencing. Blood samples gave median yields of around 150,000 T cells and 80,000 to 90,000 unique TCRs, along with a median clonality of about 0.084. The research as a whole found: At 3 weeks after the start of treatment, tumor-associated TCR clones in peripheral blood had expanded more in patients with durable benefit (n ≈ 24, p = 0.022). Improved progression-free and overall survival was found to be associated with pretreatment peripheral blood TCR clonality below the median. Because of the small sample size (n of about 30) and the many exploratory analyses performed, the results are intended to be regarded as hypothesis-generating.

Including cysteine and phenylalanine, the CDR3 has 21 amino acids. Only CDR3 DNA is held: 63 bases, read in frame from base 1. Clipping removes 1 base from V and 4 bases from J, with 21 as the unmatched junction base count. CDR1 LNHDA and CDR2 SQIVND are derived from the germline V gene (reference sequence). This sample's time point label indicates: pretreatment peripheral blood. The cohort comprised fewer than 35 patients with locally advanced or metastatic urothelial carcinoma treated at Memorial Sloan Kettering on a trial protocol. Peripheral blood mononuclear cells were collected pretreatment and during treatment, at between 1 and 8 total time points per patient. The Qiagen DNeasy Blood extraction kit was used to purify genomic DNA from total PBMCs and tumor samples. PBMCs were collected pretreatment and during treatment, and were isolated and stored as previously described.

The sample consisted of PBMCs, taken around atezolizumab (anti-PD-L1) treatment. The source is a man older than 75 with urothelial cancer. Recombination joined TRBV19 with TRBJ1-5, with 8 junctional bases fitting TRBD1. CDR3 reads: CASSIGKRDRSPGGVNQPQHF. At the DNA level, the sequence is TGTGCCAGTAGTATAGGCAAGAGGGACAGGAGTCCTGGGGGTGTGAATCAGCCCCAGCATTTT.